A selection of T cell receptor beta chains follows, all from one sample in a study of breast tumors, draining lymph nodes, adjacent tissues. TCRdb reanalysed the multiplex PCR reads using MiXCR and keeps one entry per CDR3 protein. The table lists some 110,000 distinct CDR3 sequences, less than 40% of them singletons. The specimen was axillary lymph node tissue. These receptors originate from a female donor with breast cancer. Some clones in this sample may be carry-over from other donors' samples. CDR3s include the opening cysteine and the closing phenylalanine or tryptophan. The D gene is left open where the match is weak. Only some rows state a clone size, as once, few, many or a class for expanded clones.

d_call j_call clone_size v_call cdr3_aa cdr3_nt
NA TRBJ2-7 many TRBV9 CASSVDPFYEQYF TGTGCCAGCAGCGTAGATCCCTTCTACGAGCAGTACTTC
TRBD1 TRBJ1-6 many TRBV5-6 CASSRPAGGGNSPLHF TGTGCCAGCAGCCGTCCGGCAGGGGGTGGTAATTCACCCCTCCACTTT
TRBD1 TRBJ2-2 many TRBV5-8 CASSSKTGGSGELFF TGTGCCAGCAGCTCCAAAACAGGGGGAAGCGGGGAGCTGTTTTTT
NA TRBJ2-5 many TRBV10-3 CAISSQETQYF TGTGCCATCAGTTCCCAAGAGACCCAGTACTTC
TRBD1 TRBJ2-7 once TRBV15 CATSTTPGQSYEQYF TGTGCCACCAGCACAACACCGGGACAGAGCTACGAGCAGTACTTC
NA TRBJ1-2 many TRBV6-5 CASSYRHIPNYGYTF TGTGCCAGCAGTTATCGACACATACCTAACTATGGCTACACCTTC
NA TRBJ1-2 NA TRBV28 CASSSGAMNYGYTF TGTGCCAGCAGCTCCGGGGCGATGAACTATGGCTACACCTTC
TRBD1 TRBJ2-7 NA TRBV2 CASSLTGQNYEQYF TGTGCCAGCAGCTTAACGGGACAGAACTACGAGCAGTACTTC
NA TRBJ1-5 NA TRBV20-1 CSARDSGVRSNQPQHF TGCAGTGCTAGAGACTCTGGGGTCCGAAGCAATCAGCCCCAGCATTTT
NA TRBJ2-5 once TRBV4-3 CASSQAGGGETQYF TGCGCCAGCAGCCAAGCTGGAGGTGGAGAGACCCAGTACTTC
NA TRBJ1-4 NA TRBV12-3/TRBV12-4 CASSLSSVRNSEEDNEKLFF TGTGCCAGCAGTTTAAGCTCCGTTCGGAACAGCGAAGAGGATAATGAAAAACTGTTTTTT
NA TRBJ1-5 NA TRBV20-1 CSASVDPGQPQHF TGCAGTGCTAGTGTCGACCCGGGTCAGCCCCAGCATTTT
TRBD1 TRBJ1-2 many TRBV5-1 CASSVYRGGEYGYTF TGCGCCAGCAGCGTTTACAGGGGAGGAGAATATGGCTACACCTTC
TRBD2 TRBJ2-1 many TRBV7-2 CASSSPRREWRQFF TGTGCCAGCAGTTCCCCGAGGCGGGAGTGGCGGCAGTTCTTC
TRBD1 TRBJ1-2 NA TRBV6-5 CASSSGTGAYGYGYTF TGTGCCAGCAGTTCCGGGACAGGGGCTTATGGCTATGGCTACACCTTC
NA TRBJ1-4 many TRBV28 CATNHQGLGKLFF TGTGCCACCAACCACCAGGGTTTGGGAAAACTGTTTTTT
TRBD1 TRBJ2-1 many TRBV6-1 CASSEKRSGTGLYNEQFF TGTGCCAGCAGTGAGAAAAGATCCGGGACAGGGCTTTACAATGAGCAGTTCTTC
TRBD1 TRBJ2-6 few TRBV27 CASSPLTGISSGANVLTF TGTGCCAGCAGTCCCCTGACAGGGATTAGCTCTGGGGCCAACGTCCTGACTTTC
NA TRBJ1-4 NA TRBV5-4 CASYSRGLGWYNEKLFF TGTGCCAGCTATAGCCGGGGACTAGGTTGGTACAATGAAAAACTGTTTTTT
NA TRBJ1-4 many TRBV20-1 CSARGSDEKLFF TGCAGTGCCAGAGGGTCGGATGAAAAACTGTTTTTT
NA TRBJ2-3 many TRBV9 CASSPSQGRSDTQYF TGTGCCAGCAGCCCGTCGCAGGGACGCTCAGATACGCAGTATTTT
NA TRBJ1-1 few TRBV27 CASSLFGGYMNTEAFF TGTGCCAGCAGTTTATTCGGGGGCTACATGAACACTGAAGCTTTCTTT
NA TRBJ2-5 many TRBV19 CASSEGRETQYF TGTGCCAGTAGTGAGGGTCGGGAGACCCAGTACTTC
NA TRBJ1-2 NA TRBV2 CASSEGAPGYTF TGTGCCAGCAGTGAGGGCGCCCCTGGCTACACCTTC
NA TRBJ2-7 many TRBV27 CASSLGPRYEQYF TGTGCCAGCAGTTTGGGCCCTCGCTACGAGCAGTACTTC
NA TRBJ2-6 few TRBV28 CASSKSRRTRLTGANVPTF TGTGCCAGCAGCAAGAGTAGACGTACTCGACTAACTGGGGCCAACGTCCCGACTTTC
NA TRBJ2-2 NA TRBV12-5 CASSGASGELFF TGTGCTAGTAGTGGGGCTAGCGGGGAGCTGTTTTTT